The rows below give T cell receptor beta chains drawn from one sample of a study of blood T cell repertoires in COVID-19. Generated by immunoSEQ multiplex PCR, the TCRdb table keeps only in-frame clones and is missing some. The sample contains about 190,000 clones, 89% of which appear only once. The sequenced sample was peripheral blood. The source of these receptors is a man in his forties with acute or convalescent COVID-19. The CDR3 runs from the conserved cysteine through the conserved F or W. D genes are given only for firm matches. Clone size is stated in some rows and not others, as once, few, many or a class when expanded.

abundance,v_gene,j_gene,d_gene,CDR3aa,CDR3nt
once,TRBV7-2,TRBJ1-1,.,CASSLAQGNTEAFF,TGTGCCAGCAGCTTAGCACAGGGGAACACTGAAGCTTTCTTT
.,TRBV3-1/TRBV3-2,TRBJ2-1,.,CASSLYSRQSEQFF,TGTGCCAGCAGCCTCTATTCTAGGCAGTCTGAGCAGTTCTTC
.,TRBV5-8,TRBJ2-4,.,CASSLEGSIQYF,TGTGCCAGCAGCTTGGAAGGGAGCATTCAGTACTTC
.,TRBV19,TRBJ2-3,.,CASSMSLADTQYF,TGTGCCAGTAGTATGTCACTAGCAGATACGCAGTATTTT
once,TRBV4-1,TRBJ2-1,.,CASSPTSSPDNEQFF,TGCGCCAGCAGCCCAACTAGCAGCCCCGACAATGAGCAGTTCTTC
.,TRBV10-3,TRBJ1-1,.,CALRRQSNTEAFF,TGTGCCCTCCGTCGACAGTCGAACACTGAAGCTTTCTTT
.,TRBV27,TRBJ2-3,.,CASSSYPGGTDTQYF,TGTGCCAGCAGTTCATATCCGGGGGGCACAGATACGCAGTATTTT
.,TRBV5-1,TRBJ2-2,TRBD1,CASALAGQGTGELFF,TGCGCCAGCGCCCTTGCGGGACAGGGGACCGGGGAGCTGTTTTTT
.,TRBV28,TRBJ1-5,.,CATPGTKYSNQPQHF,TGTGCCACCCCCGGGACAAAGTATAGCAATCAGCCCCAGCATTTT
.,TRBV5-1,TRBJ1-2,TRBD1,CASSLAPGQGEDYGYTF,TGCGCCAGCAGCTTGGCCCCAGGACAGGGGGAGGACTATGGCTACACCTTC
.,TRBV5-4,TRBJ2-5,TRBD2,CASSLRLASETQYF,TGTGCCAGCAGCTTGCGACTAGCGTCGGAGACCCAGTACTTC
.,TRBV30,TRBJ2-5,.,CAWSVGLAETQYF,TGTGCCTGGAGTGTAGGGCTAGCGGAGACCCAGTACTTC
.,TRBV29-1,TRBJ2-2,TRBD2,CSAKTSGGLAGELFF,TGCAGCGCAAAGACTAGCGGGGGGCTCGCCGGGGAGCTGTTTTTT
once,TRBV6-4,TRBJ2-1,TRBD2,CASSPLAGGYNEQFF,TGTGCCAGCAGCCCACTAGCGGGGGGCTACAATGAGCAGTTCTTC
.,TRBV4-3,TRBJ2-1,TRBD2,CASSLMGGSSYNEQFF,TGCGCCAGCAGCCTCATGGGAGGGAGCTCCTACAATGAGCAGTTCTTC
.,TRBV5-5,TRBJ1-1,.,CASTSMPGMNTEAFF,TGTGCCAGCACCTCAATGCCGGGGATGAACACTGAAGCTTTCTTT
once,TRBV28,TRBJ1-2,TRBD1,CASSFSGQRVYGYTF,TGTGCCAGCAGTTTTTCGGGACAGAGAGTCTATGGCTACACCTTC
.,TRBV24-1,TRBJ2-3,TRBD2,CATSVASGGAFPTDTQYF,TGTGCCACCAGTGTTGCTAGCGGGGGGGCCTTTCCCACAGATACGCAGTATTTT
.,TRBV29-1,TRBJ2-7,.,CSVDAGWTGEQYF,TGCAGCGTTGATGCGGGCTGGACGGGGGAGCAGTACTTC
.,TRBV9,TRBJ2-3,TRBD1,CASSGTGGFTDTQYF,TGTGCCAGCAGCGGGACAGGGGGCTTCACAGATACGCAGTATTTT